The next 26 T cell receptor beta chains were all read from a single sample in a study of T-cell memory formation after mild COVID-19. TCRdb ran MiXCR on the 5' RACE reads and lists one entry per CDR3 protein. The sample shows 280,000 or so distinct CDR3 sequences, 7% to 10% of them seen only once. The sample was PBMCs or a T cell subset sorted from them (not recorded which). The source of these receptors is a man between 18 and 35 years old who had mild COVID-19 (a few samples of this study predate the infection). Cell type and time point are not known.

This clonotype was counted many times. The CDR3 here is CASSLLTGHNEQFF. The CDR3 coding sequence is TGTGCCAGCAGTTTACTGACGGGGCACAATGAGCAGTTCTTC. The chain recombines TRBV6-6 with TRBJ2-1; either TRBD1 or TRBD2 may fit D (5 bases each). V was trimmed by 4 bases and J by 5 bases, leaving 12 bases between them. Germline V CDR1 and CDR2: MNHNY, SVGAGI (reference sequence). CDR3 size: 14 residues.

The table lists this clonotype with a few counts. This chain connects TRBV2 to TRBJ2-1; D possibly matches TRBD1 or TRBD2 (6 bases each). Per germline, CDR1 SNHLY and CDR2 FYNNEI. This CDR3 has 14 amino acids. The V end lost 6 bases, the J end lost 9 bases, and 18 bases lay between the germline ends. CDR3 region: CASRVGGPVVEQFF. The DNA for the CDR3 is TGTGCCAGCAGGGTAGGGGGGCCTGTGGTTGAGCAGTTCTTC.

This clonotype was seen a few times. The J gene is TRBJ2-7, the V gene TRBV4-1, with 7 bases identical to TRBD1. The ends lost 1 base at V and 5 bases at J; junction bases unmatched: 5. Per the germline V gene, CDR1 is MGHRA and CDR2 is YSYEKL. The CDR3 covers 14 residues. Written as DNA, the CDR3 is TGCGCCAGCAGCCAAGGACACAGGGGCCACGAGCAGTACTTC. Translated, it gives CASSQGHRGHEQYF.

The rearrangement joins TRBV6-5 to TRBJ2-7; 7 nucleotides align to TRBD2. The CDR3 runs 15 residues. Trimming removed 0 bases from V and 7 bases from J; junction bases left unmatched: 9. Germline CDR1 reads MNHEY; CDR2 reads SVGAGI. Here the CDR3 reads CASSYSSGAPREQYF. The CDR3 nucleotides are TGTGCCAGCAGTTACTCAAGCGGGGCGCCTAGGGAGCAGTACTTC.

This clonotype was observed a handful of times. The CDR3 protein is CSVDGGQDNQPQHF. CDR3 DNA sequence: TGCAGCGTTGACGGGGGACAGGACAATCAGCCCCAGCATTTT. The chain joins TRBV29-1 to TRBJ1-5, with 8 bases fitting TRBD1. The trim removed 3 bases at V and 3 bases at J, leaving 4 bases unmatched. The CDR3 has 14 residues. Per the germline V gene, CDR1 is SQVTM and CDR2 is ANQGSEA.

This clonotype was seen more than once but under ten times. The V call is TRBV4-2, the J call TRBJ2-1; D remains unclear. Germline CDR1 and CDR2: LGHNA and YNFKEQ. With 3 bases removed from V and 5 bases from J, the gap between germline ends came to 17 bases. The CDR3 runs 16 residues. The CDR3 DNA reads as TGTGCCAGCAGCCAGGGGATCGGCCGAAAAGACAATGAGCAGTTCTTC. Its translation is CASSQGIGRKDNEQFF.

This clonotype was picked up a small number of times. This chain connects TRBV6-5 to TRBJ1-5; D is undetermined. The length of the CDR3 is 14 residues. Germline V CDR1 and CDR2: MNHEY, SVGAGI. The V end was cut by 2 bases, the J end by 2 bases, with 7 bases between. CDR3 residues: CASSYMAGNQPQHF. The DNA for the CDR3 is TGTGCCAGCAGTTACATGGCAGGCAATCAGCCCCAGCATTTT.

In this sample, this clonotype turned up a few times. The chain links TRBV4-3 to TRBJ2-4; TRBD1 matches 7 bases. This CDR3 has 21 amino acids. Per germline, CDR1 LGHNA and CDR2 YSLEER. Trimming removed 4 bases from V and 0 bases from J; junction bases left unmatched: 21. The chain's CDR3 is CASSPGIERGPESVAKNIQYF. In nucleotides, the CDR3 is TGCGCCAGCAGCCCGGGCATTGAGAGGGGGCCCGAATCGGTAGCCAAAAACATTCAGTACTTC.

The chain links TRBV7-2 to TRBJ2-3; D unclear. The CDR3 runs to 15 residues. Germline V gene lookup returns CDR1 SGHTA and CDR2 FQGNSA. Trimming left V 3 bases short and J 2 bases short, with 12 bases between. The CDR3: CASSFGLPLTDTQYF. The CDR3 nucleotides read TGTGCCAGCAGCTTTGGGCTACCCCTCACAGATACGCAGTATTTT.

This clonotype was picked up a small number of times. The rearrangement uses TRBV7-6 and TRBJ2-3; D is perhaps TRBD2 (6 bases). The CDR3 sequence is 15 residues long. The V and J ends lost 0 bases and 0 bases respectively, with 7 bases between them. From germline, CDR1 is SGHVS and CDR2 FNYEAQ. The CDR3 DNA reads TGTGCCAGCAGCTTAGCCGGGACTAGCACAGATACGCAGTATTTT. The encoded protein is CASSLAGTSTDTQYF.

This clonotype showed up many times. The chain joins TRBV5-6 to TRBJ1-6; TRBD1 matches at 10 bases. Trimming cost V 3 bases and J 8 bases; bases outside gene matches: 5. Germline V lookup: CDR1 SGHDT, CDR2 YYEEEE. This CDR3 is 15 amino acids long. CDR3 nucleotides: TGTGCCAGCAGCTCCTGGGACAGGGGAGATTCACCCCTCCACTTT. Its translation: CASSSWDRGDSPLHF.

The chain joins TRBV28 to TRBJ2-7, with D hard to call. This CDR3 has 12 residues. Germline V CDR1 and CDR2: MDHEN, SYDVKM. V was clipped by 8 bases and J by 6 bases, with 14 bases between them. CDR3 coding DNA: TGTGCCAGCGGTCCGGGCACGGGCGAGCAGTACGTC. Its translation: CASGPGTGEQYV.

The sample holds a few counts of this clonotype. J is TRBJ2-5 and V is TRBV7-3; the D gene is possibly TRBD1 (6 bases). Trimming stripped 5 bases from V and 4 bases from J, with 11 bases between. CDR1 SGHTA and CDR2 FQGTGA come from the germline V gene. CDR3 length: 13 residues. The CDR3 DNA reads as TGTGCCAGCAGCCCTACAGGGATAGAGACCCAGTACTTC. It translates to CASSPTGIETQYF. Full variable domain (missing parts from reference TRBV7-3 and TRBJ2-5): GAGVSQTPSNKVTEKGKYVELRCDPISGHTALYWYRQSLGQGPEFLIYFQGTGAADDSGLPNDRFFAVRPEGSVSTLKIQRTERGDSAVYLCASSPTGIETQYFGPGTRLLVL.

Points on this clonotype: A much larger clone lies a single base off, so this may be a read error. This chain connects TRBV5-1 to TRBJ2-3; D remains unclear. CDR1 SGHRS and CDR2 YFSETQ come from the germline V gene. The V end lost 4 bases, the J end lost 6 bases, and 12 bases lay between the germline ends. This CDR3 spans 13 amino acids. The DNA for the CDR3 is TGCGCCAGCAGCCAACCAGACGGGGATACGCAGTATTTT. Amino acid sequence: CASSQPDGDTQYF.

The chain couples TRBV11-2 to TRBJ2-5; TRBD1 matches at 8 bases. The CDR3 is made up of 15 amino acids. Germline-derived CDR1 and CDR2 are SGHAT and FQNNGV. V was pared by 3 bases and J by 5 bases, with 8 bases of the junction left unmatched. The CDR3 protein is CASSLRPTGVETQYF. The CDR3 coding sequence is TGTGCCAGCAGCTTGAGGCCGACAGGGGTGGAGACCCAGTACTTC.

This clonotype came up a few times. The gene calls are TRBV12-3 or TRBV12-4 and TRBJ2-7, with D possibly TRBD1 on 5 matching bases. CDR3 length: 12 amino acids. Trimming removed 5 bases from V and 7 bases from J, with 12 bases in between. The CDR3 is CASSPRVWEQYF. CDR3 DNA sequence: TGTGCCAGCAGTCCCAGGGTCTGGGAGCAGTACTTC.

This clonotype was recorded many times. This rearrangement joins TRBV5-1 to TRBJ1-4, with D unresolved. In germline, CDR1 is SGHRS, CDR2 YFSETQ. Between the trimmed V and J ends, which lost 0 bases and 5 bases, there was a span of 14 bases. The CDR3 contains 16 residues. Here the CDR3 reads CASSLGATTSNEKLFF. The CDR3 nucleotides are TGCGCCAGCAGCTTGGGGGCGACGACGAGCAATGAAAAACTGTTTTTT.

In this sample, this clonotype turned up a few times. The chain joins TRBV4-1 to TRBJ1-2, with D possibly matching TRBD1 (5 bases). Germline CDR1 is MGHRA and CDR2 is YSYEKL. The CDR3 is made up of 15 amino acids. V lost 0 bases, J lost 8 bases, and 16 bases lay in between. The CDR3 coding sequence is TGCGCCAGCAGCCAAGAAGCAGGGCTGAGTTTGGGCTACACCTTC. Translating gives CASSQEAGLSLGYTF.

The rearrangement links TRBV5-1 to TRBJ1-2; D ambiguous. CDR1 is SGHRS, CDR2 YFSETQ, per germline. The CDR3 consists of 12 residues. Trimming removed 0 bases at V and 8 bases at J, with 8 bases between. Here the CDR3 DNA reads TGCGCCAGCAGCTTGGAGCAAGAGGGCTACACCTTC. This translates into CASSLEQEGYTF.

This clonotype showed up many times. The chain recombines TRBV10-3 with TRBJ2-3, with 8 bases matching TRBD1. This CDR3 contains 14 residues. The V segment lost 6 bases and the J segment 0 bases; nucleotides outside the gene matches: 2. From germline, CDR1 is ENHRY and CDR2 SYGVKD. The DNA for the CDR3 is TGTGCCATCAGGTGGACAGGGAGCACAGATACGCAGTATTTT. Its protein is CAIRWTGSTDTQYF.

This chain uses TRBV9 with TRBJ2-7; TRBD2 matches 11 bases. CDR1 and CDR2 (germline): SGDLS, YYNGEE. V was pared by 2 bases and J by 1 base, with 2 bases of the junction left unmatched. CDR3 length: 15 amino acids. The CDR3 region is CASSVGLADSYEQYF. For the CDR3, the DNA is TGTGCCAGCAGCGTGGGACTAGCGGATTCCTACGAGCAGTACTTC.

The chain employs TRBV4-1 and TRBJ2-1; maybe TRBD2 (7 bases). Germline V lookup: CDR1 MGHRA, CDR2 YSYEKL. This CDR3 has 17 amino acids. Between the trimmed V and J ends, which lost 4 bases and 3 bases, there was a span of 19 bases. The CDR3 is CASSLPVGGANYNEQFF. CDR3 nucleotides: TGCGCCAGCAGCCTCCCAGTTGGGGGGGCTAACTACAATGAGCAGTTCTTC.

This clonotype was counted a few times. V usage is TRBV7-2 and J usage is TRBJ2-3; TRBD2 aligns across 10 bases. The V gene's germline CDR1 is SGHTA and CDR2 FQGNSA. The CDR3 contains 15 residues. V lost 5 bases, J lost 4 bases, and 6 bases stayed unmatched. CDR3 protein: CASSESSGGADTQYF. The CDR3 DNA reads TGTGCCAGCAGCGAGTCGAGCGGGGGGGCAGATACGCAGTATTTT.

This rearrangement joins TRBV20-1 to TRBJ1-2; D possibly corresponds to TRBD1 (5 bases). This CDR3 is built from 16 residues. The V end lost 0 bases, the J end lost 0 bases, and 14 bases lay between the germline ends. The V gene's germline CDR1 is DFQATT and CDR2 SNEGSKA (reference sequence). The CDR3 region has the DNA TGCAGTGCTAGAGAGTGGGGCGACACAGCTAACTATGGCTACACCTTC. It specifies CSAREWGDTANYGYTF.

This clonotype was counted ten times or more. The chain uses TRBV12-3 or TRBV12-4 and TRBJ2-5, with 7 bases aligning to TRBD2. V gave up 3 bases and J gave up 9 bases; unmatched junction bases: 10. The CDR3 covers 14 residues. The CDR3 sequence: CASSFPVPRGAQYF. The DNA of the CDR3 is TGTGCCAGCAGTTTCCCGGTCCCCCGGGGGGCCCAGTACTTC.

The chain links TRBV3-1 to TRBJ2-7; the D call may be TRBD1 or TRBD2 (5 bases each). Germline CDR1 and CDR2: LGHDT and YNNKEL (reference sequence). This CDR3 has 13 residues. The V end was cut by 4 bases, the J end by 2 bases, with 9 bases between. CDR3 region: CASSRDGTYEQYF. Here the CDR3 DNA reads TGTGCCAGCAGCCGGGACGGAACCTACGAGCAGTACTTC.